These 2 T cell receptor beta chains were sequenced from one sample in a study of T cells in localized non-small cell lung cancer. The method was immunoSEQ multiplex PCR; TCRdb's version includes in-frame clones alone and lacks a portion of them. The profile shows 45,000 to 55,000 clones, roughly 77% of them singletons. The sample was peripheral blood, taken before any cancer treatment. The receptors were gathered from a man between 40 and 70 years old with stage I squamous cell lung carcinoma.

This rearrangement joins TRBV2 to TRBJ2-1, with TRBD1 identical over 9 bases. With 11 bases clipped from V and 8 bases from J, the junction kept 16 bases outside the gene matches. This CDR3 is built from 15 residues. The germline CDR1 and CDR2 sequences are SNHLY and FYNNEI. CDR3 sequence: CAASRTGGARDEQFF. The CDR3 DNA reads TGTGCCGCATCCCGTACAGGGGGCGCGAGGGATGAGCAGTTCTTC. The variable domain in full, with the rest retrieved from reference TRBV2 and TRBJ2-1, is EPEVTQTPSHQVTQMGQEVILRCVPISNHLYFYWYRQILGQKVEFLVSFYNNEISEKSEIFDDQFSVERPDGSNFTLKIRSTKLEDSAMYFCAASRTGGARDEQFFGPGTRLTVL.

This clone was counted between two and nine times. V is TRBV2 and J is TRBJ1-3; the match to TRBD1 covers 11 bases. There are 14 residues in the CDR3. The V gene's germline CDR1 is SNHLY and CDR2 FYNNEI. The ends lost 6 bases at V and 3 bases at J; junction bases unmatched: 1. The CDR3 here is CASRGTGGGNTIYF. The CDR3 DNA reads as TGTGCCAGCAGGGGGACAGGGGGTGGAAACACCATATATTTT.